This TCR beta chain was documented in a study of CD8 T cells in ankylosing spondylitis. Findings and limits, study-wide: About 8 highly homologous variants made up a TCR beta motif, and this motif appeared characteristic of ankylosing spondylitis blood.

Trimming pared 1 base from V and 10 bases from J, leaving 11 bases between. This CDR3 comprises 13 residues. CDR1 and CDR2 from the germline V gene are MDHEN and SYDVKM. This clonotype was seen more than once but under ten times. Antigen unknown. One entry per CDR3 protein, called by TCRdb with MiXCR from the 5' RACE reads. The data hold roughly 700,000 distinct CDR3 sequences, with around 19% observed a single time. The source of this sequence is a male donor with ankylosing spondylitis. Specimen: blood, either unsorted or a sorted T cell fraction (not recorded which). V gene TRBV28 combines with J gene TRBJ2-1; D not resolved. CDR3 coding DNA: TGTGCCAGCAGTTTATCCCTCTCGCGGGAGCAGTTCTTC. Its protein product is CASSLSLSREQFF.